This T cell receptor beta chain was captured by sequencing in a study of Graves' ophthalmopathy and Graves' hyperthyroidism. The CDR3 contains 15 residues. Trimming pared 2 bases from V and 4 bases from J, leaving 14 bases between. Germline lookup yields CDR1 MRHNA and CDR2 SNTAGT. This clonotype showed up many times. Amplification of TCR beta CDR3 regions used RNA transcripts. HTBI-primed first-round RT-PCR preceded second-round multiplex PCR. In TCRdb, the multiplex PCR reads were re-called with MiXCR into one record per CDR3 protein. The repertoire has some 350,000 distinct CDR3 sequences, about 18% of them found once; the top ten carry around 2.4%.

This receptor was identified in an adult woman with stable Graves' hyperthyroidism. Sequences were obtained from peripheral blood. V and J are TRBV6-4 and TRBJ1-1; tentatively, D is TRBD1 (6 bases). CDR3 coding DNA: TGTGCCAGCAGTGACGAGGACAGCGGGGTCACTGAAGCTTTCTTT. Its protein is CASSDEDSGVTEAFF.